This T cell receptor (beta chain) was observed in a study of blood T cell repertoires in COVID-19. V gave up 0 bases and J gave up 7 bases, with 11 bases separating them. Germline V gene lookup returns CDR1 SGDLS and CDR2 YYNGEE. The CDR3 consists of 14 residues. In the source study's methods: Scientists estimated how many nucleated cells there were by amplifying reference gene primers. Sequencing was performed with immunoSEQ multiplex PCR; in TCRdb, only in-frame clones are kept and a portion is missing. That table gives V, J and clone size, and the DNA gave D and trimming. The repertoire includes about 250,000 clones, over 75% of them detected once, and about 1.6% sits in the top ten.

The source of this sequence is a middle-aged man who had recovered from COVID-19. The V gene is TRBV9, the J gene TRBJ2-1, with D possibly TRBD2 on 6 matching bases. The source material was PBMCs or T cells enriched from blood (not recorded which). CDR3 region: CASSVAGENNEQFF. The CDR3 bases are TGTGCCAGCAGCGTAGCGGGGGAGAATAATGAGCAGTTCTTC. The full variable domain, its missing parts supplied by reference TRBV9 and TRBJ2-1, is DSGVTQTPKHLITATGQRVTLRCSPRSGDLSVYWYQQSLDQGLQFLIQYYNGEERAKGNILERFSAQQFPDLHSELNLSSLELGDSALYFCASSVAGENNEQFFGPGTRLTVL.